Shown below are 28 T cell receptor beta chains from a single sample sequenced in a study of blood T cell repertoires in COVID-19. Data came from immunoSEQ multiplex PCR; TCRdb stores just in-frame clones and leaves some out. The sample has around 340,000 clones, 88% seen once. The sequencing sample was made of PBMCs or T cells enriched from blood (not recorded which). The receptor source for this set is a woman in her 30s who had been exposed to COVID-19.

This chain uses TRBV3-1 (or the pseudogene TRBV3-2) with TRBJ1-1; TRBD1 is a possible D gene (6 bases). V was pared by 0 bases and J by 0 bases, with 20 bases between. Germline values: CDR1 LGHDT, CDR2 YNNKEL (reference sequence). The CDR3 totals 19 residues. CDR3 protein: CASSQESLGAVRVNTEAFF. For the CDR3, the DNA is TGTGCCAGCAGCCAAGAATCTCTGGGGGCGGTAAGGGTGAACACTGAAGCTTTCTTT.

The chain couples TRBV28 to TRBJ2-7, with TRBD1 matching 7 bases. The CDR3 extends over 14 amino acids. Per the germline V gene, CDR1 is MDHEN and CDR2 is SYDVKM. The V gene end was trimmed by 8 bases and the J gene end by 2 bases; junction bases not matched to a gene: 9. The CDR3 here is CASVGQGVPYEQYF. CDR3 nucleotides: TGTGCCAGCGTAGGGCAGGGGGTGCCCTACGAGCAGTACTTC.

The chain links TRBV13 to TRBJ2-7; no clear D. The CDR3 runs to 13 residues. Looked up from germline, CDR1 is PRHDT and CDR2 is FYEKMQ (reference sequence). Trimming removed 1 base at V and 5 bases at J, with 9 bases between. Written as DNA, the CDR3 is TGTGCCAGCAGCTTAGACCCGCAGGACGAGCAGTACTTC. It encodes CASSLDPQDEQYF.

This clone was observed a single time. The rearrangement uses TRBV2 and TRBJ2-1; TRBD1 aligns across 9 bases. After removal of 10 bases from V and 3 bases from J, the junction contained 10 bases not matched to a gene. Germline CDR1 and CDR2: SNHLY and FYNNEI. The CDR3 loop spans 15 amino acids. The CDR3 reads CATQLTGGFYNEQFF. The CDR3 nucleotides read TGTGCCACTCAATTAACAGGGGGCTTCTACAATGAGCAGTTCTTC.

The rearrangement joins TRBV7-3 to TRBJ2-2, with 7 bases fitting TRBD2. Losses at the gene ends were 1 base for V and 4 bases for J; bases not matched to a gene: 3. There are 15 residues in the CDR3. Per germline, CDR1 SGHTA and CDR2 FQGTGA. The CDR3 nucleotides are TGTGCCAGCAGCTTAAACTCGGGGGGCACCGGGGAGCTGTTTTTT. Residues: CASSLNSGGTGELFF.

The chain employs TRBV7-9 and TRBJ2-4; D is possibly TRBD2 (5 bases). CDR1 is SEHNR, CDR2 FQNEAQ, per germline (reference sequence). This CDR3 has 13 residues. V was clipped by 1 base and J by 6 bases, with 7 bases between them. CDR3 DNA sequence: TGTGCCAGCAGCTTAGGAGGGCTAAACATTCAGTACTTC. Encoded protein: CASSLGGLNIQYF.

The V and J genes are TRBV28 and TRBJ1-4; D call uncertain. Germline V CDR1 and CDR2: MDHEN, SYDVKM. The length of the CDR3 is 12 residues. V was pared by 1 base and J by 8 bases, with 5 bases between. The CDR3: CASSLSPEKLFF. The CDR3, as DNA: TGTGCCAGCAGTTTATCCCCGGAAAAACTGTTTTTT. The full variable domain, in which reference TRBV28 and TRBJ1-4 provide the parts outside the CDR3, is DVKVTQSSRYLVKRTGEKVFLECVQDMDHENMFWYRQDPGLGLRLIYFSYDVKMKEKGDIPEGYSVSREKKERFSLILESASTNQTSMYLCASSLSPEKLFFGSGTQLSVL.

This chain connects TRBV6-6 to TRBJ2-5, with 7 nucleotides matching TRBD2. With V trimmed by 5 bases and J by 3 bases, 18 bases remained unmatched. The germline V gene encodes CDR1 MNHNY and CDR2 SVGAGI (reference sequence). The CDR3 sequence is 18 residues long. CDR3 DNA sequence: TGTGCCAGCAGTCTGGGTAGTTGGGCCGGGACTACAGAAGAGACCCAGTACTTC. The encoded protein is CASSLGSWAGTTEETQYF.

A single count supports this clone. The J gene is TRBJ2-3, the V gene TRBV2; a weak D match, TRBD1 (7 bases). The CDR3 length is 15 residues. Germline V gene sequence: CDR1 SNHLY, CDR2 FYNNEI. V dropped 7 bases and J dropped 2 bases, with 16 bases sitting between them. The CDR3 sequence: CASNSGGGDTDTQYF. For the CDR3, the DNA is TGTGCCAGCAACAGCGGAGGGGGCGACACAGATACGCAGTATTTT.

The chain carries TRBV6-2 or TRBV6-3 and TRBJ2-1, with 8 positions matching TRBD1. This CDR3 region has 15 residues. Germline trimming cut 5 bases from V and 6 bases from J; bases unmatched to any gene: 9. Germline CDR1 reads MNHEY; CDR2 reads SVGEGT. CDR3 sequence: CASSAVRGLSNEQFF. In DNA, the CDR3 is TGTGCCAGCAGTGCTGTCAGGGGGCTTAGCAATGAGCAGTTCTTC.

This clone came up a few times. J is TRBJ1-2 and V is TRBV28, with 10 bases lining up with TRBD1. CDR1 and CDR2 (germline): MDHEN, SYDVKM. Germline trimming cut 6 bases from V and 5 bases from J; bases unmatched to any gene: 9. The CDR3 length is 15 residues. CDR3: CASSPATGGRYGYTF. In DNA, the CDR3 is TGTGCCAGCAGCCCAGCGACAGGGGGCAGGTATGGCTACACCTTC.

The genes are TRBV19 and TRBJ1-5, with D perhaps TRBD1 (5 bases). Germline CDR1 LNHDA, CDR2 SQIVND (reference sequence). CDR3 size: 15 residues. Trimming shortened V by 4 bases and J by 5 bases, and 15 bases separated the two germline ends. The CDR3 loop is CASSTTWGVDQPQHF. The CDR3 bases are TGTGCCAGTAGTACCACCTGGGGGGTCGATCAGCCCCAGCATTTT.

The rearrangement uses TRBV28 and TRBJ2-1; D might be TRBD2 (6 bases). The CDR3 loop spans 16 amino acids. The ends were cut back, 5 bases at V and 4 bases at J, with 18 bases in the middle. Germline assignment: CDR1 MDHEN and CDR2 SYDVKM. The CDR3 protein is CASSPLNGTVYNEQFF. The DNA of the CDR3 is TGTGCCAGCAGTCCCTTGAATGGGACTGTATACAATGAGCAGTTCTTC.

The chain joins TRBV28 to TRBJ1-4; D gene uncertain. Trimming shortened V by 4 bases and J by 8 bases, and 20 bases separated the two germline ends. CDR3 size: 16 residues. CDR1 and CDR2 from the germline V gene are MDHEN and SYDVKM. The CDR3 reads CASSSPQPGEEEKLFF. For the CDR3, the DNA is TGTGCCAGCAGTTCACCACAACCCGGGGAGGAGGAAAAACTGTTTTTT.

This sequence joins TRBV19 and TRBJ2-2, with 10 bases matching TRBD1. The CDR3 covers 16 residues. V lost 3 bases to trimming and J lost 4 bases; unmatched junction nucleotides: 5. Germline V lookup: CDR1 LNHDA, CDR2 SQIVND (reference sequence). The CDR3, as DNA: TGTGCCAGTAGTATTCTCCGGACAGGGGGCACCGGGGAGCTGTTTTTT. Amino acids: CASSILRTGGTGELFF.

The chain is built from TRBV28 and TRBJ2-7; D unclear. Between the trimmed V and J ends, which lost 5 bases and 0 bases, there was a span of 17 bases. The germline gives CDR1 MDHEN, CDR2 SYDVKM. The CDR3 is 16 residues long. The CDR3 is CASSPEIEASSYEQYF. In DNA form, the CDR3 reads TGTGCCAGCAGTCCAGAGATTGAGGCTAGCTCCTACGAGCAGTACTTC.

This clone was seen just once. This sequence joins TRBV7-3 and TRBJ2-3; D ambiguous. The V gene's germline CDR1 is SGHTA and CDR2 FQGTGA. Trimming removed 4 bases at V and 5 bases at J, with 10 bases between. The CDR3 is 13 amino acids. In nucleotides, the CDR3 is TGTGCCAGCAGCTCCTATATCGAAGATACGCAGTATTTT. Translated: CASSSYIEDTQYF.

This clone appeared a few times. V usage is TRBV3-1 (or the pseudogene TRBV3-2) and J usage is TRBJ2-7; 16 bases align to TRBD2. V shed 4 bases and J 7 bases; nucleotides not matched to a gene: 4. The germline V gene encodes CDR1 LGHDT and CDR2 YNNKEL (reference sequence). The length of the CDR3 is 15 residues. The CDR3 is CASSPGTSGREEQYF. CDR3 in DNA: TGTGCCAGCAGCCCTGGGACTAGCGGGAGGGAAGAGCAGTACTTC.

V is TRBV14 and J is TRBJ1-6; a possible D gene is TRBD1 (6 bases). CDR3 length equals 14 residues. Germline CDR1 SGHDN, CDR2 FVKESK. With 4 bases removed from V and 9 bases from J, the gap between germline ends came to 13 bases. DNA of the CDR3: TGTGCCAGCAGCCCTATCACAGGGATTTCACCCCTCCACTTT. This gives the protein CASSPITGISPLHF.

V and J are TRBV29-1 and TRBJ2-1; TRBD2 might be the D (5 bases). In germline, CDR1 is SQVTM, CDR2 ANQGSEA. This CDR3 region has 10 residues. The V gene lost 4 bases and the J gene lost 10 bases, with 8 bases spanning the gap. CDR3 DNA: TGCAGCGTTGCGGAGGACGAGCAGTTCTTC. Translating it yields CSVAEDEQFF.

The CDR3 sequence: CASSLQNTGELFF. The CDR3, as DNA: TGTGCCAGCAGTTTACAGAACACCGGGGAGCTGTTTTTT. The J gene is TRBJ2-2, the V gene TRBV28; D is unclear. This CDR3 has 13 residues. V was pared by 2 bases and J by 1 base, with 2 bases between. Germline-derived CDR1 and CDR2 are MDHEN and SYDVKM.

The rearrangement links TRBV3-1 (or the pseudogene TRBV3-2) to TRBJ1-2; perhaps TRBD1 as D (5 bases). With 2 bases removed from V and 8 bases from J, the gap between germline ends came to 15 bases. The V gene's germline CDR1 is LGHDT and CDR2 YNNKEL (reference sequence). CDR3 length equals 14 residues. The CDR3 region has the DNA TGTGCCAGCAGCCAAACCCCAAGACAGTGGGGCTACACCTTC. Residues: CASSQTPRQWGYTF.

Written as DNA, the CDR3 is TGCAGCGTTGAGGACAGGGGTGACACTGAAGCTTTCTTT. Residues: CSVEDRGDTEAFF. The V and J genes are TRBV29-1 and TRBJ1-1, with TRBD1 matching over 9 bases. This CDR3 comprises 13 residues. Trimming cost V 3 bases and J 3 bases; bases outside gene matches: 2. The germline CDR1 and CDR2 sequences are SQVTM and ANQGSEA.

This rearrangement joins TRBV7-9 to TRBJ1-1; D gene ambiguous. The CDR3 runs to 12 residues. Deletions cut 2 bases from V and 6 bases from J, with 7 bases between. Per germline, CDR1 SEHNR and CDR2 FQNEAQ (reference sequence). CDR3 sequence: CASSLSVPEAFF. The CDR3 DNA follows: TGTGCCAGCAGCTTATCGGTCCCTGAAGCTTTCTTT.

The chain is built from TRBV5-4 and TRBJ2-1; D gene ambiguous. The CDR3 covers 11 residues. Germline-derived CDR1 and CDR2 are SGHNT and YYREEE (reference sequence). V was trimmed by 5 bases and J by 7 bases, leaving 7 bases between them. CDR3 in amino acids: CASSSDNEQFF. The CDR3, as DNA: TGTGCCAGCAGTTCAGATAATGAGCAGTTCTTC.

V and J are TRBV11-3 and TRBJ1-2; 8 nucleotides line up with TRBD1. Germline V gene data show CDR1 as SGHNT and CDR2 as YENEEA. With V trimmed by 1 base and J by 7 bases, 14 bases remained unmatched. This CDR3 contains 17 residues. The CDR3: CASSLGDPTGVISGYTF. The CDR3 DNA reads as TGTGCCAGCAGCTTAGGGGACCCGACAGGGGTAATTAGTGGCTACACCTTC.

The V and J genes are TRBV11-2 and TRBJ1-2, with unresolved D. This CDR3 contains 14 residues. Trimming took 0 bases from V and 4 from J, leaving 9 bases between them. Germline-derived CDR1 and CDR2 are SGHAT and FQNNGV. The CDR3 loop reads CASSLDQDFYGYTF. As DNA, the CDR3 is TGTGCCAGCAGCTTAGACCAGGATTTCTATGGCTACACCTTC.

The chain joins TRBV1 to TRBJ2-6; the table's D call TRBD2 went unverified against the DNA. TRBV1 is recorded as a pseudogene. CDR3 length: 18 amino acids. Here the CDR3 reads CTSSPRRRENSGANVLTF. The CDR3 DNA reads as TGCACCAGCAGCCCCCGGCGGCGGGAGAACTCTGGGGCCAACGTCCTGACTTTC.